The 10 T cell receptor beta chains reported below all come from one sample, sequenced in a study of T cell responses to AZD1222 COVID-19 vaccine (dated by TCRdb to the early 2020s). Library construction relied on the immunoSEQ multiplex PCR assay. What TCRdb holds here is the immuneACCESS table cut down to in-frame rearrangements. Part of the clones is not present; checked against another copy, under half of the missing clones reflect an unresolved V gene, and the others are unexplained. A total of 150,000 to 200,000 clones appear in this sample, 92% of them only once. The ten top clones hold about 1.1% of the sample. The sample's time point, from its label and the paper: about 28 days (+/-7) after the second vaccine dose. The sequencing here drew on peripheral blood, taken 28 days after the second AZD1222 dose. The receptors stem from an adult who received the AZD1222 COVID-19 vaccine.

The chain employs TRBV2 and TRBJ1-1; TRBD1 matches at 8 bases. The CDR3 spans 14 residues. Trimming removed 4 bases from V and 5 bases from J; junction bases left unmatched: 6. From germline, CDR1 is SNHLY and CDR2 FYNNEI. Written as DNA, the CDR3 is TGTGCCAGCAGTGCGGAACAGGGGGGGACTGAAGCTTTCTTT. As protein: CASSAEQGGTEAFF. Variable domain in full (rest from reference TRBV2 and TRBJ1-1): EPEVTQTPSHQVTQMGQEVILRCVPISNHLYFYWYRQILGQKVEFLVSFYNNEISEKSEIFDDQFSVERPDGSNFTLKIRSTKLEDSAMYFCASSAEQGGTEAFFGQGTRLTVV.

The chain couples TRBV29-1 to TRBJ2-1; the match to TRBD2 covers 10 bases. Per germline, CDR1 SQVTM and CDR2 ANQGSEA. The CDR3 runs 14 residues. The trim removed 4 bases at V and 6 bases at J, leaving 6 bases unmatched. CDR3 in amino acids: CSVVLAGDTNEQFF. The CDR3 nucleotides are TGCAGCGTTGTTCTAGCGGGGGACACCAATGAGCAGTTCTTC.

This clone came up a few times. The chain uses TRBV19 and TRBJ1-1, with D possibly being TRBD1 (6 bases). CDR3 size: 14 residues. Trimming pared 5 bases from V and 6 bases from J, leaving 16 bases between. Germline V lookup: CDR1 LNHDA, CDR2 SQIVND (reference sequence). Here the CDR3 DNA reads TGTGCCAGTAGTCATGACAGGCCGAGCGCTGAAGCTTTCTTT. Protein: CASSHDRPSAEAFF. Variable domain in full (rest from reference TRBV19 and TRBJ1-1): DGGITQSPKYLFRKEGQNVTLSCEQNLNHDAMYWYRQDPGQGLRLIYYSQIVNDFQKGDIAEGYSVSREKKESFPLTVTSAQKNPTAFYLCASSHDRPSAEAFFGQGTRLTVV.

The chain couples TRBV7-9 to TRBJ2-5; D is unclear. The V and J ends lost 5 bases and 5 bases respectively, with 9 bases between them. The CDR3 runs to 12 residues. Per the germline V gene, CDR1 is SEHNR and CDR2 is FQNEAQ (reference sequence). The CDR3 reads CASSRLLETQYF. The CDR3, as DNA: TGTGCCAGCAGCCGACTTCTGGAGACCCAGTACTTC.

The table lists this clone with a count of one. The rearrangement joins TRBV6-5 to TRBJ2-3; D perhaps matches TRBD2 (6 bases). V was pared by 2 bases and J by 0 bases, with 6 bases between. CDR1 is MNHEY, CDR2 SVGAGI, per germline. This CDR3 region has 14 residues. CDR3 loop: CASSYRGSTDTQYF. The CDR3 DNA reads as TGTGCCAGCAGTTACCGGGGGAGCACAGATACGCAGTATTTT.

The chain joins TRBV30 to TRBJ1-5; D perhaps matches TRBD1 (5 bases). The germline CDR1 and CDR2 sequences are GTSNPN and SVGIG (reference sequence). The CDR3 is 14 amino acids. The germline V and J ends were trimmed by 0 bases and 6 bases, with 12 bases remaining between them. CDR3 sequence reads: CAWSVQLGGQPQHF. The CDR3 nucleotides are TGTGCCTGGAGTGTACAATTGGGGGGTCAGCCCCAGCATTTT.

The chain has TRBV6-5 and TRBJ1-2; D gene ambiguous. The CDR3 has 14 residues. From germline, CDR1 is MNHEY and CDR2 SVGAGI. Trimming stripped 0 bases from V and 3 bases from J, with 8 bases between. The CDR3 region is CASSYSSGYYGYTF. The DNA of the CDR3 is TGTGCCAGCAGTTACTCTTCTGGGTACTATGGCTACACCTTC.

The chain employs TRBV6-5 and TRBJ1-2; D perhaps matches TRBD1 (5 bases). The V end was cut by 5 bases, the J end by 5 bases, with 6 bases between. This CDR3 is 11 amino acids long. The V gene's germline CDR1 is MNHEY and CDR2 SVGAGI. CDR3 coding DNA: TGTGCCAGCAGTAAGGGGTATGGCTACACCTTC. It codes for CASSKGYGYTF.

This clone was counted a single time. The CDR3 nucleotides are TGCGCCAGCAGCCAAGTCGCGGACGAGCAGTACTTC. Translation: CASSQVADEQYF. The rearrangement uses TRBV4-1 and TRBJ2-7; D not certain. Germline values: CDR1 MGHRA, CDR2 YSYEKL. Deletions cut 1 base from V and 5 bases from J, with 6 bases between. The CDR3 is made up of 12 amino acids.

CDR3 in amino acids: CASSLVRLSGDTEAFF. CDR3 DNA: TGTGCCAGCAGCTTAGTTCGCCTTTCAGGTGACACTGAAGCTTTCTTT. V and J are TRBV11-2 and TRBJ1-1; unclear D gene. CDR1 is SGHAT, CDR2 FQNNGV, per germline. The CDR3 covers 16 residues. Trimming pared 1 base from V and 3 bases from J, leaving 15 bases between.